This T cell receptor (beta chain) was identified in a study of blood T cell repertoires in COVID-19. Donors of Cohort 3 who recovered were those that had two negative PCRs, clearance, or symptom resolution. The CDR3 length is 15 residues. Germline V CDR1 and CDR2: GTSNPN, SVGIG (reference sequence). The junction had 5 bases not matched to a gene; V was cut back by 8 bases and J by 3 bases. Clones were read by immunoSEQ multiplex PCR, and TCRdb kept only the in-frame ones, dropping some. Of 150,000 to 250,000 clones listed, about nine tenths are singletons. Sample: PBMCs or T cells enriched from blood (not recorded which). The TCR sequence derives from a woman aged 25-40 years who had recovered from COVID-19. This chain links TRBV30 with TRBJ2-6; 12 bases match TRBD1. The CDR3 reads CAGGQGALGANVLTF. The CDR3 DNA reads TGTGCCGGGGGACAGGGGGCGCTTGGGGCCAACGTCCTGACTTTC.